The rows below give T cell receptor beta chains drawn from one sample of a study of shared clonotypes between healthy human individuals. This table comes from immunoSEQ multiplex PCR, and its TCRdb copy is limited to in-frame clones, with some not included. The table has 740,000 or so clones, around 78% seen once. The specimen sequenced was memory CD4+ T cells sorted from blood. The origin of the receptors is a woman in her 30s in good health. Both conserved end residues are part of each CDR3. Fields, in order: V gene, CDR3 protein.

V: TRBV28
CDR3: CASSIYTDTQYF

V: TRBV7-9
CDR3: CASSWTGTYEQYF

V: TRBV27
CDR3: CASSFRDQPQHF

V: TRBV2
CDR3: CASSGDLFTEAFF

V: TRBV7-2
CDR3: CASSPWTGGFEQYF

V: TRBV28
CDR3: CASSQIAGDEYNEQFF

V: TRBV5-1
CDR3: CASDRGEGYGYTF

V: TRBV11-2
CDR3: CASSRIGDRTYGYTF

V: TRBV19
CDR3: CASSIQAGANVLTF

V: TRBV7-8
CDR3: CASSLANSNQPQHF

V: TRBV5-5
CDR3: CASSLSGTYVYEQYF

V: TRBV7-9
CDR3: CASSLDWGAETQYF